The 29 T cell receptor beta chains presented below share a single source sample, sequenced in a study of cytotoxic CD8 clonotypes in ibrutinib-treated CLL. The protocol was immunoSEQ multiplex PCR, while the TCRdb copy is restricted to in-frame clones and leaves out a portion. This table has around 130,000 clones, roughly 80% appearing once. Sequencing used PBMCs, obtained after 24 months of ibrutinib treatment. These receptors were taken from a human donor with chronic lymphocytic leukemia.

The chain uses TRBV19 and TRBJ2-7, with D perhaps matching TRBD1 (6 bases). Germline lookup yields CDR1 LNHDA and CDR2 SQIVND (reference sequence). Trimming removed 6 bases at V and 2 bases at J, with 11 bases between. The CDR3 loop spans 13 amino acids. The CDR3 is CASSQQGTYEQYF. In DNA form, the CDR3 reads TGTGCCAGTAGCCAACAGGGAACCTACGAGCAGTACTTC.

The chain uses TRBV2 and TRBJ1-2, with D possibly matching TRBD1 (6 bases). Germline CDR1 reads SNHLY; CDR2 reads FYNNEI. V was cut by 3 bases and J by 4 bases, with 15 bases left in between. This CDR3 region has 15 residues. The DNA for the CDR3 is TGTGCCAGCAGTGATGCCAGGGGCGCAGGCTATGGCTACACCTTC. This sequence encodes CASSDARGAGYGYTF. Filled out from reference TRBV2 and TRBJ1-2, the complete variable domain reads EPEVTQTPSHQVTQMGQEVILRCVPISNHLYFYWYRQILGQKVEFLVSFYNNEISEKSEIFDDQFSVERPDGSNFTLKIRSTKLEDSAMYFCASSDARGAGYGYTFGSGTRLTVV.

The V call is TRBV5-1, the J call TRBJ1-5, with 10 nucleotides matching TRBD1. V shed 4 bases and J 4 bases; nucleotides not matched to a gene: 11. The V gene's germline CDR1 is SGHRS and CDR2 YFSETQ. This CDR3 spans 17 amino acids. As DNA, the CDR3 is TGCGCCAGCAGCCTTGAACCTTGGGACAGGGGAAATCAGCCCCAGCATTTT. Amino acids: CASSLEPWDRGNQPQHF.

This chain links TRBV7-9 with TRBJ1-4; TRBD1 matches at 7 bases. This CDR3 contains 14 residues. Germline assignment: CDR1 SEHNR and CDR2 FQNEAQ (reference sequence). Germline trimming cut 4 bases from V and 5 bases from J; bases unmatched to any gene: 4. CDR3 bases: TGTGCCAGCAGCTCGCGGGACAGAAATGAAAAACTGTTTTTT. Its protein product is CASSSRDRNEKLFF.

This chain links TRBV6-4 with TRBJ2-7, with TRBD1 identical over 7 bases. CDR3 size: 13 residues. V lost 5 bases to trimming and J lost 6 bases; unmatched junction nucleotides: 7. Germline V CDR1 and CDR2: MRHNA, SNTAGT. The CDR3 nucleotides are TGTGCCAGCAGTCCGACAGGGACGGGCGAGCAGTACTTC. This codes for CASSPTGTGEQYF.

The V gene is TRBV6-1, the J gene TRBJ2-7; D is possibly TRBD1 (5 bases). Germline V gene lookup returns CDR1 MNHNS and CDR2 SASEGT. CDR3 size: 15 residues. Trimming removed 6 bases from V and 6 bases from J, with 21 bases in between. The CDR3 DNA reads TGTGCCAGCAGGGGCAGGGTGCCCTTCTCGGTCGAGCAGTACTTC. As protein: CASRGRVPFSVEQYF.

The sample holds a few counts of this clone. Different DNA sequences within this sample yield the same CDR3. This rearrangement joins TRBV16 to TRBJ1-1, with no clear D. Trimming shortened V by 0 bases and J by 1 base, and 6 bases separated the two germline ends. The CDR3 runs to 14 residues. Germline CDR1 is KGHSY and CDR2 is FQNENV. CDR3 in DNA: TGTGCCAGCAGCCAATCGCGGCGGAACACTGAAGCTTTCTTT. It codes for CASSQSRRNTEAFF.

The chain combines TRBV5-4 with TRBJ1-6; no firm D call. Trimming took 0 bases from V and 8 from J, leaving 12 bases between them. In germline, CDR1 is SGHNT, CDR2 YYREEE (reference sequence). This CDR3 has 15 residues. This CDR3 is CASSLVEHVDSPLHF. As DNA, the CDR3 is TGTGCCAGCAGCTTGGTGGAACATGTGGATTCACCCCTCCACTTT.

This rearrangement joins TRBV19 to TRBJ1-2, with D tentatively TRBD1 (5 bases). Germline lookup yields CDR1 LNHDA and CDR2 SQIVND (reference sequence). V was cut by 0 bases and J by 3 bases, with 8 bases left in between. The length of the CDR3 is 14 residues. The CDR3 DNA follows: TGTGCCAGTAGTATAGATTCCAGGGACTATGGCTACACCTTC. Protein: CASSIDSRDYGYTF. The variable domain in full, completed from reference TRBV19 and TRBJ1-2, reads DGGITQSPKYLFRKEGQNVTLSCEQNLNHDAMYWYRQDPGQGLRLIYYSQIVNDFQKGDIAEGYSVSREKKESFPLTVTSAQKNPTAFYLCASSIDSRDYGYTFGSGTRLTVV.

V is TRBV19 and J is TRBJ2-5; a weak D match, TRBD1 (7 bases). Looked up from germline, CDR1 is LNHDA and CDR2 is SQIVND (reference sequence). V dropped 5 bases and J dropped 5 bases, with 18 bases sitting between them. There are 15 residues in the CDR3. CDR3 loop: CASSPAGGRRETQYF. The CDR3 coding sequence is TGTGCCAGTAGTCCCGCAGGGGGGAGGAGGGAGACCCAGTACTTC.

This chain connects TRBV5-1 to TRBJ1-2; a weak D match, TRBD1 (5 bases). Germline V lookup: CDR1 SGHRS, CDR2 YFSETQ. V was shortened by 3 bases and J by 4 bases, with 19 bases between the two germline ends. CDR3 length: 16 residues. The CDR3, as DNA: TGCGCCAGCAGCTCCCGGGACCGATATTCGACCTATGGCTACACCTTC. This translates into CASSSRDRYSTYGYTF.

The chain uses TRBV9 and TRBJ2-7; D is unclear. The germline V gene encodes CDR1 SGDLS and CDR2 YYNGEE. The CDR3 consists of 13 residues. Trimming stripped 3 bases from V and 4 bases from J, with 11 bases between. Here the CDR3 reads CASSAPYAYEQYF. The CDR3, as DNA: TGTGCCAGCAGCGCCCCTTATGCTTACGAGCAGTACTTC.

V is TRBV7-2 and J is TRBJ2-1; 8 positions match TRBD1. CDR3 length equals 13 residues. The junction had 9 bases not matched to a gene; V was cut back by 5 bases and J by 12 bases. CDR1 is SGHTA and CDR2 is FQGNSA in the germline V gene. The CDR3 here is CASSNTGGGGQFF. CDR3 DNA sequence: TGTGCCAGCAGCAACACAGGGGGAGGCGGGCAGTTCTTC.

The J gene is TRBJ2-3, the V gene TRBV19; D unresolved. The CDR3 has 11 residues. Looked up from germline, CDR1 is LNHDA and CDR2 is SQIVND (reference sequence). The V end lost 5 bases, the J end lost 8 bases, and 8 bases lay between the germline ends. CDR3 region: CASSLLGTQYF. DNA of the CDR3: TGTGCCAGTAGTCTCTTAGGTACGCAGTATTTT.

V gene TRBV30 combines with J gene TRBJ1-1; a possible D gene is TRBD1 (5 bases). CDR3 length: 12 amino acids. Deletions cut 0 bases from V and 5 bases from J, with 7 bases between. Germline lookup yields CDR1 GTSNPN and CDR2 SVGIG (reference sequence). The CDR3 region has the DNA TGTGCCTGGAGTGTGCGGGGGACTGAAGCTTTCTTT. This encodes CAWSVRGTEAFF. Looking up the rest from reference TRBV30 and TRBJ1-1 gives the full variable domain: SQTIHQWPATLVQPVGSPLSLECTVEGTSNPNLYWYRQAAGRGLQLLFYSVGIGQISSEVPQNLSASRPQDRQFILSSKKLLLSDSGFYLCAWSVRGTEAFFGQGTRLTVV.

The chain combines TRBV6-5 with TRBJ2-6, with no clear D. The CDR3 runs to 13 residues. Germline CDR1 MNHEY, CDR2 SVGAGI. The V end lost 10 bases, the J end lost 4 bases, and 11 bases lay between the germline ends. The CDR3 bases are TGTGCCATCGGAGCCCCCGGGGCCAACGTCCTGACTTTC. It is translated as CAIGAPGANVLTF.

The chain joins TRBV2 to TRBJ2-7, with D perhaps being TRBD1 or TRBD2 (5 bases each). Trimming shortened V by 5 bases and J by 3 bases, and 20 bases separated the two germline ends. Per the germline V gene, CDR1 is SNHLY and CDR2 is FYNNEI. The CDR3 totals 16 residues. CDR3 DNA sequence: TGTGCCAGCAGTCCCCGGGACCCCCAAAGGGACTACGAGCAGTACTTC. It codes for CASSPRDPQRDYEQYF.

The rearrangement uses TRBV10-1 and TRBJ2-1, with a tentative D call TRBD1 (6 bases). CDR1 is WNHNN, CDR2 SYGVQD, per germline (reference sequence). This CDR3 spans 14 amino acids. V was cut by 0 bases and J by 7 bases, with 10 bases left in between. CDR3 sequence (DNA): TGCGCCAGCAGTGAGTCGGGGGCCGGGAATGAGCAGTTCTTC. It translates to CASSESGAGNEQFF.

The V call is TRBV7-2, the J call TRBJ2-4; TRBD2 aligns across 13 bases. Germline CDR1 and CDR2: SGHTA and FQGNSA. The CDR3 has 19 amino acids. Trimming at V came to 3 bases and at J to 0 bases, leaving 8 bases not matched to a gene. CDR3: CASSFFGTSGGVAKNIQYF. The CDR3 region has the DNA TGTGCCAGCAGCTTTTTTGGCACTAGCGGGGGGGTAGCCAAAAACATTCAGTACTTC.

DNA for the CDR3: TGTGCCAGCAGCTCCGGCGGGGGGGCCGATGAGCAGTTCTTC. Translated, it gives CASSSGGGADEQFF. The gene calls are TRBV11-3 and TRBJ2-1; TRBD2 agrees at 9 bases. V shed 4 bases and J 8 bases; nucleotides not matched to a gene: 6. The CDR3 consists of 14 residues. Germline V gives CDR1 SGHNT, CDR2 YENEEA.

The gene calls are TRBV27 and TRBJ2-4; D remains ambiguous. Germline V gene sequence: CDR1 MNHEY, CDR2 SMNVEV (reference sequence). V was cut by 1 base and J by 0 bases, with 1 base left in between. The CDR3 length is 13 residues. CDR3: CASSLLAKNIQYF. The CDR3 nucleotides are TGTGCCAGCAGTTTATTAGCCAAAAACATTCAGTACTTC.

This clone was detected only once. This chain uses TRBV19 with TRBJ1-1; a possible D gene is TRBD1 (6 bases). Trimming cost V 6 bases and J 7 bases, with 12 bases left between them. Germline V CDR1 and CDR2: LNHDA, SQIVND (reference sequence). The CDR3 is made up of 12 amino acids. CDR3 nucleotide sequence: TGTGCCAGTAGGATCCTACAGGGTGAAGCTTTCTTT. As protein: CASRILQGEAFF. Full variable domain (outside the CDR3, taken from reference TRBV19 and TRBJ1-1): DGGITQSPKYLFRKEGQNVTLSCEQNLNHDAMYWYRQDPGQGLRLIYYSQIVNDFQKGDIAEGYSVSREKKESFPLTVTSAQKNPTAFYLCASRILQGEAFFGQGTRLTVV.

The V and J genes are TRBV29-1 and TRBJ1-1; D uncertain. The germline CDR1 and CDR2 sequences are SQVTM and ANQGSEA. This CDR3 region has 12 residues. Trimming cost V 5 bases and J 3 bases, with 10 bases left between them. The CDR3 spells CSVRIEDTEAFF. DNA for the CDR3: TGCAGCGTTCGCATCGAAGACACTGAAGCTTTCTTT.

This chain uses TRBV5-1 with TRBJ1-1; no clear D. There are 14 residues in the CDR3. The germline V gene encodes CDR1 SGHRS and CDR2 YFSETQ. With 4 bases removed from V and 3 bases from J, the gap between germline ends came to 13 bases. CDR3: CASSPGTVYTEAFF. CDR3 nucleotides: TGCGCCAGCAGCCCTGGAACGGTTTACACTGAAGCTTTCTTT.

A single count supports this clone. This sequence joins TRBV5-1 and TRBJ2-6; D is perhaps TRBD1 or TRBD2 (5 bases each). The ends were cut back, 4 bases at V and 0 bases at J, with 14 bases in the middle. Germline values: CDR1 SGHRS, CDR2 YFSETQ. The CDR3 sequence is 17 residues long. For the CDR3, the DNA is TGCGCCAGCAGCGTGGTAGGTGGGACCTCTGGGGCCAACGTCCTGACTTTC. Its translation: CASSVVGGTSGANVLTF.

The chain is built from TRBV6-5 and TRBJ1-6; 7 bases align to TRBD1. CDR1 is MNHEY and CDR2 is SVGAGI in the germline V gene. The V gene end was trimmed by 8 bases and the J gene end by 10 bases; junction bases not matched to a gene: 8. The CDR3 loop spans 13 amino acids. The CDR3 is CASATGYDSPLHF. The CDR3 nucleotides are TGTGCCAGCGCGACAGGGTATGACTCACCCCTCCACTTT.

This rearrangement joins TRBV7-6 to TRBJ1-1; D remains ambiguous. The CDR3 loop spans 13 amino acids. The germline V gene encodes CDR1 SGHVS and CDR2 FNYEAQ. The V end lost 1 base, the J end lost 1 base, and 4 bases lay between the germline ends. The CDR3 loop is CASSLGQNTEAFF. CDR3 coding DNA: TGTGCCAGCAGCTTAGGACAGAACACTGAAGCTTTCTTT.

The gene calls are TRBV5-1 and TRBJ1-1, with D perhaps TRBD1 (5 bases). Germline loops: CDR1 SGHRS, CDR2 YFSETQ. V was trimmed by 3 bases and J by 5 bases, leaving 14 bases between them. The CDR3 contains 14 residues. The CDR3 DNA reads as TGCGCCAGCAGCTCGGGGGGACTAGGGACTGAAGCTTTCTTT. Translating gives CASSSGGLGTEAFF.

The rearrangement uses TRBV11-3 and TRBJ2-3; weak D call: TRBD2 (6 bases). This CDR3 is built from 15 residues. With 3 bases removed from V and 2 bases from J, the gap between germline ends came to 12 bases. CDR1 is SGHNT and CDR2 is YENEEA in the germline V gene. The CDR3 reads CASSFGTQITDTQYF. The CDR3 nucleotides are TGTGCCAGCAGCTTCGGGACTCAGATCACAGATACGCAGTATTTT.